Below are 24 T cell receptor beta chains sequenced from a single sample in a study of cytotoxic CD8 clonotypes in ibrutinib-treated CLL. TCRdb keeps only in-frame clones here, not all; method: immunoSEQ multiplex PCR. The sample records 200,000 to 250,000 clones, about four fifths being singletons. The sample consisted of PBMCs, taken after 12 months of ibrutinib treatment. The receptors here all came from a human donor with chronic lymphocytic leukemia.

The chain couples TRBV27 to TRBJ2-5; the match to TRBD1 covers 9 bases. The CDR3 is made up of 13 amino acids. The V gene's germline CDR1 is MNHEY and CDR2 SMNVEV (reference sequence). The V gene end was trimmed by 8 bases and the J gene end by 3 bases; junction bases not matched to a gene: 4. CDR3 in DNA: TGTGCCAGCCGCGGGACAGGGAAAGAGACCCAGTACTTC. Translating it yields CASRGTGKETQYF.

The J gene is TRBJ2-1, the V gene TRBV2; D not resolved. Trimming shortened V by 4 bases and J by 0 bases, and 16 bases separated the two germline ends. This CDR3 has 17 amino acids. Germline V gene sequence: CDR1 SNHLY, CDR2 FYNNEI. The CDR3 nucleotides are TGTGCCAGCAGTGCGGACCCGACTTTCGGCTCCTACAATGAGCAGTTCTTC. Translation gives CASSADPTFGSYNEQFF. The whole variable domain, remainder taken from reference TRBV2 and TRBJ2-1, is EPEVTQTPSHQVTQMGQEVILRCVPISNHLYFYWYRQILGQKVEFLVSFYNNEISEKSEIFDDQFSVERPDGSNFTLKIRSTKLEDSAMYFCASSADPTFGSYNEQFFGPGTRLTVL.

The CDR3 loop is CASSPDRGQPQHF. The CDR3, as DNA: TGTGCCAGCTCCCCGGACAGGGGTCAGCCCCAGCATTTT. The chain combines TRBV18 with TRBJ1-5; 9 bases line up with TRBD1. Unmatched junction bases numbered 3, after V lost 6 bases and J lost 6 bases. Germline V gives CDR1 KGHSH, CDR2 LQKENI. The CDR3 extends over 13 amino acids.

The chain is built from TRBV5-1 and TRBJ2-1, with no clear D. The CDR3 totals 14 residues. Germline CDR1 and CDR2: SGHRS and YFSETQ. The ends were cut back, 5 bases at V and 9 bases at J, with 18 bases in the middle. The CDR3 here is CASSSITTASEQFF. The CDR3, as DNA: TGCGCCAGCAGTTCGATCACTACCGCCAGTGAGCAGTTCTTC.

The rearrangement links TRBV5-5 to TRBJ1-1; D call uncertain. The V and J ends lost 0 bases and 0 bases respectively, with 9 bases between them. The CDR3 length is 15 residues. Per the germline V gene, CDR1 is SGHKS and CDR2 is YYEKEE (reference sequence). The CDR3 DNA sequence: TGTGCCAGCAGCTTGGTGAGGCTCATGAACACTGAAGCTTTCTTT. This sequence encodes CASSLVRLMNTEAFF.

The chain joins TRBV4-1 to TRBJ2-5; tentative D call: TRBD1 (5 bases). The DNA end is a closer match to TRBJ2-7, so the J assignment may be wrong. Germline lookup yields CDR1 MGHRA and CDR2 YSYEKL. This CDR3 is 15 amino acids long. The CDR3 nucleotides are TGCGCCAGCAGCCAAGCAGGGCTCCCTGTCTACGAGCAGTACTTC. Its protein product is CASSQAGLPVYEQYF.

This clone was counted only a few times. The chain has TRBV2 and TRBJ1-2; TRBD1 is a possible D gene (5 bases). CDR3 size: 14 residues. V lost 10 bases, J lost 8 bases, and 23 bases lay in between. The germline V gene encodes CDR1 SNHLY and CDR2 FYNNEI. The CDR3 loop is CAIPSSSQGYGYTF. In DNA, the CDR3 is TGTGCCATCCCCTCTAGCTCTCAGGGTTACGGCTACACCTTC.

This clone has a single count. This chain's CDR3 is CASSLGIGGGNYEQYF. CDR3 DNA: TGTGCCAGCAGCTTAGGGATCGGCGGGGGGAACTACGAGCAGTACTTC. The chain combines TRBV13 with TRBJ2-7, with 8 bases fitting TRBD2. CDR3 length equals 16 residues. V was pared by 0 bases and J by 3 bases, with 7 bases of the junction left unmatched. Germline V CDR1 and CDR2: PRHDT, FYEKMQ (reference sequence).

Of note for this clone: The sample contains more than one DNA sequence encoding this CDR3. This rearrangement joins TRBV6-4 to TRBJ2-5; D possibly matches TRBD1 or TRBD2 (5 bases each). Germline-derived CDR1 and CDR2 are MRHNA and SNTAGT. Between the trimmed V and J ends, which lost 6 bases and 5 bases, there was a span of 13 bases. This CDR3 contains 13 residues. CDR3 in amino acids: CASSRDRGETQYF. CDR3 coding DNA: TGTGCCAGCAGCCGGGACCGCGGGGAGACCCAGTACTTC.

This clone has just a few counts. The chain carries TRBV11-2 and TRBJ2-1; D gene unclear. Germline V gene data show CDR1 as SGHAT and CDR2 as FQNNGV. The CDR3 contains 13 residues. Trimming removed 3 bases from V and 6 bases from J, with 9 bases in between. The CDR3 sequence: CASSFLRRNEQFF. CDR3 nucleotide sequence: TGTGCCAGCAGCTTTCTAAGGCGCAATGAGCAGTTCTTC.

The chain combines TRBV11-3 with TRBJ1-2; weak D call: TRBD1 (6 bases). The CDR3 consists of 18 residues. Germline assignment: CDR1 SGHNT and CDR2 YENEEA. V lost 0 bases and J lost 1, with 18 bases in between. CDR3 loop: CASSLEQDRVPVNYGYTF. CDR3 in DNA: TGTGCCAGCAGCTTAGAACAGGACAGAGTTCCCGTTAACTATGGCTACACCTTC.

The chain employs TRBV18 and TRBJ1-3, with a tentative D call TRBD1 (6 bases). This CDR3 is built from 13 residues. V was trimmed by 1 base and J by 13 bases, leaving 14 bases between them. Per germline, CDR1 KGHSH and CDR2 LQKENI. The CDR3 region is CASSPQDSEKIYF. In DNA, the CDR3 is TGTGCCAGCTCACCACAGGACAGCGAAAAGATATATTTT.

The gene calls are TRBV6-1 and TRBJ2-7; 8 bases align to TRBD2. V was pared by 8 bases and J by 2 bases, with 2 bases of the junction left unmatched. Looked up from germline, CDR1 is MNHNS and CDR2 is SASEGT. The CDR3 runs to 12 residues. The CDR3 spells CASRGGAYEQYF. CDR3 nucleotide sequence: TGTGCCAGCCGGGGGGGGGCCTACGAGCAGTACTTC.

This clone was picked up one time. Other nucleotide sequences in the sample specify the same CDR3. The genes are TRBV18 and TRBJ1-1; 7 nucleotides agree with TRBD1. V shed 3 bases, J shed 4 bases, and the junction held 8 bases outside the gene matches. This CDR3 region has 15 residues. Germline V gene sequence: CDR1 KGHSH, CDR2 LQKENI. CDR3 in DNA: TGTGCCAGCTCACCCGACAGGGCCGGTGGCACTGAAGCTTTCTTT. It encodes CASSPDRAGGTEAFF.

This clone showed up just a few times. The rearrangement links TRBV4-1 to TRBJ2-3; D unresolved. CDR1 MGHRA and CDR2 YSYEKL come from the germline V gene. Trimming shortened V by 4 bases and J by 6 bases, and 8 bases separated the two germline ends. The CDR3 spans 12 residues. The CDR3 DNA sequence: TGCGCCAGCAGCCTACCGAGGGATACGCAGTATTTT. Residues: CASSLPRDTQYF.

The chain has TRBV27 and TRBJ2-7; 12 nucleotides line up with TRBD2. Germline-derived CDR1 and CDR2 are MNHEY and SMNVEV (reference sequence). J was trimmed by 2 bases and V by 1 base; bases with no gene match: 9. CDR3 length: 18 amino acids. CDR3 region: CASSLWALAGGIPYEQYF. CDR3 DNA sequence: TGTGCCAGCAGTTTATGGGCCCTAGCGGGGGGGATCCCCTACGAGCAGTACTTC.

This rearrangement joins TRBV6-4 to TRBJ1-5, with D unclear. Between the trimmed V and J ends, which lost 7 bases and 3 bases, there was a span of 19 bases. The CDR3 is 16 residues long. The germline CDR1 and CDR2 sequences are MRHNA and SNTAGT. CDR3 DNA sequence: TGTGCCAGCATTCTTTCCTATACCCTCCTCAATCAGCCCCAGCATTTT. Amino acids: CASILSYTLLNQPQHF.

The chain has TRBV5-1 and TRBJ2-3, with TRBD2 matching 11 bases. The CDR3 is 16 amino acids. CDR1 SGHRS and CDR2 YFSETQ come from the germline V gene. J lost 5 bases, V lost 0 bases, and 5 bases had no gene match. Written as DNA, the CDR3 is TGCGCCAGCAGCTTGGCCCTAGCGGGGGGCGGAGATACGCAGTATTTT. Its protein product is CASSLALAGGGDTQYF.

The chain has TRBV15 and TRBJ2-7; D gene uncertain. The CDR3 is 16 residues long. Trimming removed 0 bases at V and 0 bases at J, with 12 bases between. Germline lookup yields CDR1 LNHNV and CDR2 YYDKDF (reference sequence). This CDR3 reads CATSRDRAEISYEQYF. CDR3 in DNA: TGTGCCACCAGCAGAGATCGGGCTGAAATCTCCTACGAGCAGTACTTC.

The J gene is TRBJ1-2, the V gene TRBV2, with D possibly being TRBD1 (6 bases). The germline CDR1 and CDR2 sequences are SNHLY and FYNNEI. There are 11 residues in the CDR3. The V end was cut by 8 bases, the J end by 7 bases, with 11 bases between. This chain's CDR3 is CASGGLSGYTF. CDR3 DNA sequence: TGTGCCAGCGGGGGGCTAAGTGGCTACACCTTC.

This clone was observed once. V is TRBV28 and J is TRBJ2-1; D not resolved. This CDR3 region has 13 residues. CDR1 MDHEN and CDR2 SYDVKM come from the germline V gene. Trimming shortened V by 6 bases and J by 3 bases, and 9 bases separated the two germline ends. The CDR3: CASRGDNYNEQFF. CDR3 sequence (DNA): TGTGCCAGCAGGGGTGATAACTACAATGAGCAGTTCTTC.

The rearrangement joins TRBV11-2 to TRBJ2-3; D not resolved. CDR1 and CDR2 from the germline V gene are SGHAT and FQNNGV. With 6 bases removed from V and 0 bases from J, the gap between germline ends came to 13 bases. This CDR3 has 15 residues. The CDR3 sequence is CASSPLGPSTDTQYF. CDR3 coding DNA: TGTGCCAGCAGTCCCCTCGGGCCTAGCACAGATACGCAGTATTTT.

By share, this clone ranks as medium-sized (0.01 to 0.1%). Within the sample, other DNA sequences also encode this same CDR3. This chain links TRBV20-1 with TRBJ2-7; D not certain. The germline CDR1 and CDR2 sequences are DFQATT and SNEGSKA (reference sequence). V shed 3 bases and J shed 1 base, with 1 base lying between them. This CDR3 region has 10 residues. The CDR3 protein is CSARSYEQYF. The CDR3 region has the DNA TGCAGTGCTAGGTCCTACGAGCAGTACTTC.

This clone was observed a few times. CDR3 sequence: CSVLGWGTEAFF. CDR3 nucleotides: TGCAGCGTTCTGGGGTGGGGCACTGAAGCTTTCTTT. The chain couples TRBV29-1 to TRBJ1-1; no clear D gene. Germline CDR1 SQVTM, CDR2 ANQGSEA. The CDR3 is made up of 12 amino acids. Trimming left V 5 bases short and J 4 bases short, with 11 bases between.